This TCR beta chain was found in a study of blood T cell repertoires in COVID-19. In the study overall: Samples came from the United States, Italy and Spain, spanning acute and convalescent COVID-19. T cells, B-cell-depleted T cells, or PBMCs provided the cDNA or gDNA that served as material.

Sequencing used immunoSEQ multiplex PCR; TCRdb keeps in-frame clones, though not all of them. The table records about 46,000 clones, about 88% of them present only once. All enrollees were about 18 to 89 years old and from approximately 25 US areas. Donors were grouped by their self-reported clinical history. This receptor was taken from a woman aged 50 to 60 who had recovered from COVID-19. Sequenced: PBMCs or T cells enriched from blood (not recorded which).

Written as DNA, the CDR3 is TGTGCCAGCAGTTACCCCCGGGACAGGGTAGTGGACACCGGGGAGCTGTTTTTT. As protein: CASSYPRDRVVDTGELFF. The chain has TRBV6-2 or TRBV6-3 and TRBJ2-2; 9 bases are a match to TRBD1. The CDR3 is made up of 18 amino acids. The germline V gene encodes CDR1 MNHEY and CDR2 SVGEGT. With 2 bases clipped from V and 3 bases from J, the junction kept 10 bases outside the gene matches.